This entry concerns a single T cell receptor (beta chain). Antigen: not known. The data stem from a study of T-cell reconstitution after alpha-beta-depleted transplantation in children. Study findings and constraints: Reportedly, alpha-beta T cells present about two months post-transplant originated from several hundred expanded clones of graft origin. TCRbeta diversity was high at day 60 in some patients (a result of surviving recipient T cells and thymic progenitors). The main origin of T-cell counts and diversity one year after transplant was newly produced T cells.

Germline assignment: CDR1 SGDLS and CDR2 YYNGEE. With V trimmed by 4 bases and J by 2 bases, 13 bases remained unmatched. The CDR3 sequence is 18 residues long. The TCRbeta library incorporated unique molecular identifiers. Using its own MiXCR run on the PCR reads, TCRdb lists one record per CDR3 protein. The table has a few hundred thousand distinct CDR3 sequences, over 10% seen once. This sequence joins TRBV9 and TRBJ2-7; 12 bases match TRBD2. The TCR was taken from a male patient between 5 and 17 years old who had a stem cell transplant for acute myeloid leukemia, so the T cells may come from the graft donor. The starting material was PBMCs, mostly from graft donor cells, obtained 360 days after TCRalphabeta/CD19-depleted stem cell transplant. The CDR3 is CASSPRGLAGSITYEQYF. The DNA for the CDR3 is TGTGCCAGCAGCCCCAGAGGACTAGCGGGATCGATAACCTACGAGCAGTACTTC.